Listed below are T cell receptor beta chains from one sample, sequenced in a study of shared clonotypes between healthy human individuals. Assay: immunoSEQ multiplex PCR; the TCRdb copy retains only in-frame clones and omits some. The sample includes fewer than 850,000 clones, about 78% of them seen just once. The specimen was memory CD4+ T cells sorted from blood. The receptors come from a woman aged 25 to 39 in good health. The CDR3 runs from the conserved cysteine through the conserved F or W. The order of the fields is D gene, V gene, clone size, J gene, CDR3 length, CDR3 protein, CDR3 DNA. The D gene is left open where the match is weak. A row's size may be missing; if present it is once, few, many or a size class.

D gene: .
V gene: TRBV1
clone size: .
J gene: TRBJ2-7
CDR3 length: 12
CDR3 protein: CTSSLKGAEQYF
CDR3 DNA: TGCACCAGCAGTCTTAAAGGGGCCGAGCAGTACTTC

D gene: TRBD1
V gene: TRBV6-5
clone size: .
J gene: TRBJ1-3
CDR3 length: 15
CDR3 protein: CASSLRGMSGNTIYF
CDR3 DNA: TGTGCCAGCAGTCTCAGGGGGATGTCTGGAAACACCATATATTTT

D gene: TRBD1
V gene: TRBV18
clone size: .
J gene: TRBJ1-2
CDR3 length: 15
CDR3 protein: CASSPGQGGDYGYTF
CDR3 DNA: TGTGCCAGCTCACCAGGACAGGGTGGCGATTATGGCTACACCTTC

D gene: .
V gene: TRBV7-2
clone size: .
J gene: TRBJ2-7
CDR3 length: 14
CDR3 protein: CASSLAFASDEQYF
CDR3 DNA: TGTGCCAGCAGCTTAGCGTTTGCTAGCGACGAGCAGTACTTC

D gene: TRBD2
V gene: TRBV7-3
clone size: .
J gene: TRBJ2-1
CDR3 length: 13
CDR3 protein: CASSSGGFNEQFF
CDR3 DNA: TGTGCCAGCAGCTCGGGGGGTTTCAATGAGCAGTTCTTC

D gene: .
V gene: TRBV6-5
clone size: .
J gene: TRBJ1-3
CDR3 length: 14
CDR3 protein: CASSFTGSGNTIYF
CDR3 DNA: TGTGCCAGCAGTTTCACAGGGTCGGGAAACACCATATATTTT

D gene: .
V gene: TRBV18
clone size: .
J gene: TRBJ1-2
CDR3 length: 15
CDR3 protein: CASSPPGLYSNGYTF
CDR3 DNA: TGTGCCAGCTCACCACCGGGACTTTATTCGAATGGCTACACCTTC

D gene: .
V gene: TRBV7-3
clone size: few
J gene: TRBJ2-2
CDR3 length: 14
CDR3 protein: CASSFNSNTGELFF
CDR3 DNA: TGTGCCAGCAGCTTCAACTCGAACACCGGGGAGCTGTTTTTT

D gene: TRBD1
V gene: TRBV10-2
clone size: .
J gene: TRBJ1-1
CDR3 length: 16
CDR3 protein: CASSALSAQGQGEAFF
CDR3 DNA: TGCGCCAGCAGTGCCTTATCTGCTCAGGGACAGGGTGAAGCTTTCTTT

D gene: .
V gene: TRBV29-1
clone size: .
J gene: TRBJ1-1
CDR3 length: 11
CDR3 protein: CSVRTGLEAFF
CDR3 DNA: TGCAGCGTCCGGACGGGCCTTGAAGCTTTCTTT

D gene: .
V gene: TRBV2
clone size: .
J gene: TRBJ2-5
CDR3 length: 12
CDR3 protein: CASAAIQETQYF
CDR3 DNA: TGTGCCAGCGCGGCGATCCAAGAGACCCAGTACTTC

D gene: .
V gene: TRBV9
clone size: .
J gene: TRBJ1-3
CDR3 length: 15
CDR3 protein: CASSVQDFSGNTIYF
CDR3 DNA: TGTGCCAGCAGCGTACAAGACTTCTCTGGAAACACCATATATTTT

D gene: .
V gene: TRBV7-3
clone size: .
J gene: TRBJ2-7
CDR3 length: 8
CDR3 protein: CASRGGLF
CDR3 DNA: TGTGCCAGCAGGGGCGGGCTCTTC

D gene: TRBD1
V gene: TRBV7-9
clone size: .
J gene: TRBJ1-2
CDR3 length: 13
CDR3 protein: CASSWGTDYGYTF
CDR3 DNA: TGTGCCAGCAGCTGGGGGACAGACTATGGCTACACCTTC

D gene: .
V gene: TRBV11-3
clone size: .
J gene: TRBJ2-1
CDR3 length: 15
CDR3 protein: CASSLAGVSDNEQFF
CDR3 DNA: TGTGCCAGCAGCTTAGCGGGAGTCAGTGACAATGAGCAGTTCTTC

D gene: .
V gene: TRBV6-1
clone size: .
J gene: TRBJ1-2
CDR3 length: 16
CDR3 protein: CASSEGGGFIDYGYTF
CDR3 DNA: TGTGCCAGCAGTGAGGGCGGCGGGTTTATCGACTATGGCTACACCTTC

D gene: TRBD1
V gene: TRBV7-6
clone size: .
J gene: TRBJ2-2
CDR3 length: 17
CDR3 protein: CASSLGQGVSGTGELFF
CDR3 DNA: TGTGCCAGCAGCTTGGGACAGGGGGTGAGCGGCACCGGGGAGCTGTTTTTT

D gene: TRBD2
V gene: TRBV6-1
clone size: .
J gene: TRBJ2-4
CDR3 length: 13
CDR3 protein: CASSGASGRSQYF
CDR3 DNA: TGTGCCAGCAGCGGGGCTAGCGGGAGATCTCAGTACTTC

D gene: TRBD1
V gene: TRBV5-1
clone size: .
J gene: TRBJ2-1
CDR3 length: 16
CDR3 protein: CASSVKPGQGADEQFF
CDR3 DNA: TGCGCCAGCAGCGTTAAGCCGGGACAGGGGGCTGATGAGCAGTTCTTC

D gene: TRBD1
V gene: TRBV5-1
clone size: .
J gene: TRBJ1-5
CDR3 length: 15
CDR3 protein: CASRQNAGGSQPQHF
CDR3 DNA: TGCGCCAGCAGGCAAAACGCAGGGGGCAGTCAGCCCCAGCATTTT

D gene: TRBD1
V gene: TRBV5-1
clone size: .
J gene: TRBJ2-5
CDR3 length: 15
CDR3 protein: CASSTQGQAQETQYF
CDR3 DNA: TGCGCCAGCAGCACCCAGGGACAGGCTCAAGAGACCCAGTACTTC

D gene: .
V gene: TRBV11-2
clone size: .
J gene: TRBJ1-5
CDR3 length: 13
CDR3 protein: CASSLAGDQPQHF
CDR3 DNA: TGTGCCAGCAGCTTAGCTGGGGATCAGCCCCAGCATTTT

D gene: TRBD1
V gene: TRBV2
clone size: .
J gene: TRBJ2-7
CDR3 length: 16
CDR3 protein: CASSNGDGTGRYEQYF
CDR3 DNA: TGTGCCAGCAGTAACGGCGACGGGACAGGGAGATACGAGCAGTACTTC

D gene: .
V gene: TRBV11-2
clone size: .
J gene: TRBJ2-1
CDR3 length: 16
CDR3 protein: CASSPYTGGWYNEQFF
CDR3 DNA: TGTGCCAGCAGCCCATATACAGGCGGATGGTACAATGAGCAGTTCTTC

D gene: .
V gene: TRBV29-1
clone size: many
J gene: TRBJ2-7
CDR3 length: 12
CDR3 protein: CSAAGGRGEQYF
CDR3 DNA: TGCAGCGCTGCTGGGGGCCGTGGAGAGCAGTACTTC

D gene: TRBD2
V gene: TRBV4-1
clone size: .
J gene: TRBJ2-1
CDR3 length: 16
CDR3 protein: CASSRESGRQYNEQFF
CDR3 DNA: TGCGCCAGCAGCCGAGAAAGCGGGAGACAGTACAATGAGCAGTTCTTC

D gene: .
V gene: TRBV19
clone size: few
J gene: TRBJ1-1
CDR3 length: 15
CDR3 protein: CASTQTERGPTEAFF
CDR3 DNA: TGTGCCAGTACCCAAACTGAACGGGGACCCACTGAAGCTTTCTTT

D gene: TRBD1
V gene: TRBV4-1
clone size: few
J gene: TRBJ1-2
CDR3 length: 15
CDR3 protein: CASSQPGQGLYGYTF
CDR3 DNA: TGCGCCAGCAGCCAGCCGGGACAGGGACTTTATGGCTACACCTTC

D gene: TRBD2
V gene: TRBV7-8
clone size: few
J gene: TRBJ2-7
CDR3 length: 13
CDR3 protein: CATHQRGVYEQYF
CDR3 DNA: TGTGCCACCCATCAGCGGGGGGTCTACGAGCAGTACTTC

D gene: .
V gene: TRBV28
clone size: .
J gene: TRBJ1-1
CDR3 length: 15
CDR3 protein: CASSPSGKMNTEAFF
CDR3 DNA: TGTGCCAGCAGTCCCAGCGGAAAAATGAACACTGAAGCTTTCTTT

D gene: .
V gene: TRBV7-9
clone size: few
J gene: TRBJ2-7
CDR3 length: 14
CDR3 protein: CASSRKNSVYEQYF
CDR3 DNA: TGTGCCAGCAGCCGAAAAAATTCCGTCTACGAGCAGTACTTC

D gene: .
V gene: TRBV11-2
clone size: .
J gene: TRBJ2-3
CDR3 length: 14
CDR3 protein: CASSSEPPADTQYF
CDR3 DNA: TGTGCCAGCAGCTCAGAGCCGCCAGCAGATACGCAGTATTTT

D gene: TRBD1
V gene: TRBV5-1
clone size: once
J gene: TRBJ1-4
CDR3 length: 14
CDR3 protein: CASSRGQLNEKLFF
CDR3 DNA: TGCGCCAGCAGCCGGGGACAGCTTAATGAAAAACTGTTTTTT

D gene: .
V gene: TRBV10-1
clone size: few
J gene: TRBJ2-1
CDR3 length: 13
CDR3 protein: CASSGAPYNEQFF
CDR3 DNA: TGCGCCAGCAGTGGGGCCCCCTACAATGAGCAGTTCTTC

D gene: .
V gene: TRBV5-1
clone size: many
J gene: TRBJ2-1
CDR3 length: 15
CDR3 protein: CASSLDRSSYNEQFF
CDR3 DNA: TGCGCCAGCAGCTTGGACAGGAGCTCCTACAATGAGCAGTTCTTC

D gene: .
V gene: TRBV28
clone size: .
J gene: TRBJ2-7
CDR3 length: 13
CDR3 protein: CASRNTTTFEQYF
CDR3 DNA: TGTGCCAGCAGGAATACCACTACTTTCGAGCAGTACTTC

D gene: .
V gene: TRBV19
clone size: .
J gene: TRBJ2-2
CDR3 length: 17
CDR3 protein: CASSIGGVLSPTGELFF
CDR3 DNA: TGTGCCAGTAGTATAGGAGGGGTCCTTTCCCCAACCGGGGAGCTGTTTTTT

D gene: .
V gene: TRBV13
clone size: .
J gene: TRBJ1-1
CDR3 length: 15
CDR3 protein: CASSPQGTMNTEAFF
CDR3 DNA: TGTGCCAGCAGCCCCCAGGGGACCATGAACACTGAAGCTTTCTTT